These T cell receptor beta chains were read from a single sample in a study of blood T cell repertoires in COVID-19. Method: immunoSEQ multiplex PCR; TCRdb's copy keeps in-frame clones and lacks some. The data show approximately 280,000 clones, 85% to 90% seen once. The specimen sequenced was PBMCs or T cells enriched from blood (not recorded which). Receptors were obtained from a woman aged 55-70 years who had recovered from COVID-19. CDR3s include the opening cysteine and the closing phenylalanine or tryptophan. D genes are given only for firm matches. Only part of the rows carry a size: once, few, many, or a class if the clone is expanded.

TRBJ1-1	-	-	TRBV13	TGTGCCAGCGAATGGGGTGCCGGGAATACTGAAGCTTTCTTT	CASEWGAGNTEAFF
TRBJ2-1	TRBD2	-	TRBV18	TGTGCCAGCTCATCAAGCGGGAGCCTCGAGCAGTTCTTC	CASSSSGSLEQFF
TRBJ2-3	TRBD2	-	TRBV30	TGTGCCTGGTCCTCCGCGGGGGGGACAGATACGCAGTATTTT	CAWSSAGGTDTQYF
TRBJ2-3	TRBD2	few	TRBV4-2	TGTGCCAGCAGCACCCGACTAGCCCCTAGGGATACGCAGTATTTT	CASSTRLAPRDTQYF
TRBJ1-2	-	-	TRBV12-5	TGTGCTAGTGGTTTGGCAGAGCGTTGGGGCTACACCTTC	CASGLAERWGYTF
TRBJ1-2	-	-	TRBV28	TGTGCCAGCAGTCCGGGGTCCAACCATCAGGGCTACACCTTC	CASSPGSNHQGYTF
TRBJ2-2	TRBD2	-	TRBV9	TGTGCCAGCAGCGTGCAACTAGCGGATACCGGGGAGCTGTTTTTT	CASSVQLADTGELFF
TRBJ1-1	-	-	TRBV12-3/TRBV12-4	TGTGCCAGCAGTTTCTCCGGGGGAGAAGCTTTCTTT	CASSFSGGEAFF
TRBJ1-3	-	-	TRBV11-1	TGTGCCAGCAGCTTTCCGGGATCCGGAAACACCATATATTTT	CASSFPGSGNTIYF
TRBJ1-6	-	-	TRBV3-1/TRBV3-2	TGTGCCAGCAGCCAAGATCCTGGAGGGAATTCACCCCTCCACTTT	CASSQDPGGNSPLHF